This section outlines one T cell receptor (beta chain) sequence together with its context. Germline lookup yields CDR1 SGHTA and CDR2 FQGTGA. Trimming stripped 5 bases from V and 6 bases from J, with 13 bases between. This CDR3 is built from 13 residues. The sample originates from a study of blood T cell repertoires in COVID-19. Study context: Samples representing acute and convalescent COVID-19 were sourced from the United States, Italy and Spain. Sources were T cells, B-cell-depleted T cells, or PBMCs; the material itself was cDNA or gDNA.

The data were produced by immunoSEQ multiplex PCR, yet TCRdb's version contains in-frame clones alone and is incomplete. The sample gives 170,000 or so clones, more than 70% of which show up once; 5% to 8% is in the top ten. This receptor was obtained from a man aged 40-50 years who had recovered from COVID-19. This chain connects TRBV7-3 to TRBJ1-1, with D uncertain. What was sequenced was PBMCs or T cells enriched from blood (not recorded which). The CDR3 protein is CASSPYSEAEAFF. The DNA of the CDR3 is TGTGCCAGCAGCCCCTACAGTGAAGCTGAAGCTTTCTTT.